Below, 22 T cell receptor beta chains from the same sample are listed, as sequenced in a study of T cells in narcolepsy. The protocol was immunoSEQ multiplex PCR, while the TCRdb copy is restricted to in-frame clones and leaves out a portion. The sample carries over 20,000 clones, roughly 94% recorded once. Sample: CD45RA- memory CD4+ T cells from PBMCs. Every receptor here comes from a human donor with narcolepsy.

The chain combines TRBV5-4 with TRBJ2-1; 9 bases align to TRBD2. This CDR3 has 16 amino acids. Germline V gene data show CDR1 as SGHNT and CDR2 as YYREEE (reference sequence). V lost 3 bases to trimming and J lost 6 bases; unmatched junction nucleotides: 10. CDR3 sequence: CASSSTRLAALNEQFF. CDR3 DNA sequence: TGTGCCAGCAGCTCAACGCGACTAGCGGCACTCAATGAGCAGTTCTTC. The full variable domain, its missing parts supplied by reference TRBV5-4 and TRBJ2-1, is ETGVTQSPTHLIKTRGQQVTLRCSSQSGHNTVSWYQQALGQGPQFIFQYYREEENGRGNFPPRFSGLQFPNYSSELNVNALELDDSALYLCASSSTRLAALNEQFFGPGTRLTVL.

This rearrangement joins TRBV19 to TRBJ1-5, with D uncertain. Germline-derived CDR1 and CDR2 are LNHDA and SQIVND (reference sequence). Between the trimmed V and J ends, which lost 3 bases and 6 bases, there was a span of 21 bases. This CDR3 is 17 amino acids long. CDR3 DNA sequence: TGTGCCAGTAGTATCCCTAGGGAGACCCGCTCCGTTCAGCCCCAGCATTTT. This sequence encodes CASSIPRETRSVQPQHF.

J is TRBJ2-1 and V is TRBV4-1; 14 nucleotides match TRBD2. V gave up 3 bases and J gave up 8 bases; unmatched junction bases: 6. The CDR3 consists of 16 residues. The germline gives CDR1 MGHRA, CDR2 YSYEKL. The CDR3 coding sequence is TGCGCCAGCAGCCAGCGACTAGCGGGAGGGCGGTATGAGCAGTTCTTC. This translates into CASSQRLAGGRYEQFF.

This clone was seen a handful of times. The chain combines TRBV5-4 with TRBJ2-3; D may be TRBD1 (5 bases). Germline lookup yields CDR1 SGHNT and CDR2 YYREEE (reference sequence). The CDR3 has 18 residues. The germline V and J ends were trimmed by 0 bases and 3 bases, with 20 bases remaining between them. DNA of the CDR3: TGTGCCAGCAGCTTGGCAGGAAGCAGGGTCATTGCTACAGATACGCAGTATTTT. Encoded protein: CASSLAGSRVIATDTQYF.

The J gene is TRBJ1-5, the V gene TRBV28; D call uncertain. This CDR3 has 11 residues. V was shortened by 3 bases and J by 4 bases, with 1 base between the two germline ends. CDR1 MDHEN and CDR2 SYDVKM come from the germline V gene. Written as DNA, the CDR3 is TGTGCCAGCAGTTTTAATCAGCCCCAGCATTTT. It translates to CASSFNQPQHF.

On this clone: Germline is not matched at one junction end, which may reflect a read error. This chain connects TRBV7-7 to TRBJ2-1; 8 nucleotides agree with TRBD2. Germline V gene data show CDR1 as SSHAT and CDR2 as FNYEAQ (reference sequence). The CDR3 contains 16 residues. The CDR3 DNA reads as TGTGCTAGCAGCCCCGGGCGAGGGACTAGGATCGATGAGCAGTTCTTC. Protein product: CASSPGRGTRIDEQFF.

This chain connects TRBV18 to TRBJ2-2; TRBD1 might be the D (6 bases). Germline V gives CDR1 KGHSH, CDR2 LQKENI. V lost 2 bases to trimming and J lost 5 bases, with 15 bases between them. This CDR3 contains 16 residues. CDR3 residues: CASSPTGTPGTGELFF. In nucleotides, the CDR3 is TGTGCCAGCTCACCAACCGGGACACCGGGAACCGGGGAGCTGTTTTTT.

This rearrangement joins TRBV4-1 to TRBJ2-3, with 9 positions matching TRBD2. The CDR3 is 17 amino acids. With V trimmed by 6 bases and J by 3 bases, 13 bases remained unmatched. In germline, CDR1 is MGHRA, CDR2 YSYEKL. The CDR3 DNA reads TGCGCCAGCAGTCCTCTCGTAGGGCGGGAGGGTACAGATACGCAGTATTTT. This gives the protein CASSPLVGREGTDTQYF.

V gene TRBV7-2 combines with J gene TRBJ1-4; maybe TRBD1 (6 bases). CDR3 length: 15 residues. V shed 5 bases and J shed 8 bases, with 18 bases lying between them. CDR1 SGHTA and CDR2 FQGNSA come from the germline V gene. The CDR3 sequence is CASSRRQDLGEKLFF. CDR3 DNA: TGTGCCAGCAGCCGCCGACAGGACCTAGGGGAAAAACTGTTTTTT.

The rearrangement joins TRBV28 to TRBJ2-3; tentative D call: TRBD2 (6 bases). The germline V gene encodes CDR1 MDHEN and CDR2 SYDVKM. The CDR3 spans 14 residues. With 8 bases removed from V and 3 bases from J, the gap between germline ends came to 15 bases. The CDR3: CASFAGRGTDTQYF. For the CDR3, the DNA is TGTGCCAGCTTCGCGGGAAGGGGAACAGATACGCAGTATTTT.

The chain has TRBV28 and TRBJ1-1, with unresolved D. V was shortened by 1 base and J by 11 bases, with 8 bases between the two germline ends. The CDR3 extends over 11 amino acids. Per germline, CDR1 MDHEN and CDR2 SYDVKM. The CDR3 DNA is TGTGCCAGCAGTTTATTAGGGTTGGCTTTCTTT. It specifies CASSLLGLAFF.

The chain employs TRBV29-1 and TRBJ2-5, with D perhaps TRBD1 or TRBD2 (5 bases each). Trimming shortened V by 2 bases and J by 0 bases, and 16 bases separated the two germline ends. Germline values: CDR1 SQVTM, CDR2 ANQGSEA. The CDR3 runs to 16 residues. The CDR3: CSVELRGASYQETQYF. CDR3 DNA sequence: TGCAGCGTTGAATTACGAGGGGCCTCGTACCAAGAGACCCAGTACTTC.

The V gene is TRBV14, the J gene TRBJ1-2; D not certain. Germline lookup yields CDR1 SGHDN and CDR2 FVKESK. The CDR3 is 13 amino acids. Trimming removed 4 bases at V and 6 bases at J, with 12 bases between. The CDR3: CASSPRVGDGYTF. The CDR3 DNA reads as TGTGCCAGCAGCCCAAGAGTTGGCGATGGCTACACCTTC.

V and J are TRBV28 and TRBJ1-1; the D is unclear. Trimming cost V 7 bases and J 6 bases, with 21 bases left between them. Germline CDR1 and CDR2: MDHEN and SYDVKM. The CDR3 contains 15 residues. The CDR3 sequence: CASKDLFGRLAEAFF. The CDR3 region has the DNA TGTGCCAGCAAGGACTTATTCGGGAGGCTCGCTGAAGCTTTCTTT.

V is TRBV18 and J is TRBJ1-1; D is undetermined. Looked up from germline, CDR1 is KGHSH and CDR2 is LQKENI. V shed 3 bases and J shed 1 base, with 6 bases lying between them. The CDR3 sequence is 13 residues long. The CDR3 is CASSPGSNTEAFF. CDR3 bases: TGTGCCAGCTCACCCGGCTCGAACACTGAAGCTTTCTTT.

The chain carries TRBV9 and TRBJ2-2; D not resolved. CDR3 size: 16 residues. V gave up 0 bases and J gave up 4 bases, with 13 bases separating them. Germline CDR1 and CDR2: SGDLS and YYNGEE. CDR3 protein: CASSVVSLTGTGELFF. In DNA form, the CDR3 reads TGTGCCAGCAGCGTAGTATCTCTAACGGGCACCGGGGAGCTGTTTTTT.

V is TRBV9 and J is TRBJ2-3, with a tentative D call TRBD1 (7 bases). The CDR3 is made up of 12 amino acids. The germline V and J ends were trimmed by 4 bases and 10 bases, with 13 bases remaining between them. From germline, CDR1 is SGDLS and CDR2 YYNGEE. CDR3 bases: TGTGCCAGCAGCCATGACAGGGAGGCGCAGTATTTT. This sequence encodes CASSHDREAQYF.

CDR3 loop: CATSSRPWGDVGGYTF. The CDR3 bases are TGTGCCACCAGCAGCCGCCCGTGGGGGGATGTAGGAGGCTACACCTTC. The chain has TRBV15 and TRBJ1-2; weak D call: TRBD1 (5 bases). Per germline, CDR1 LNHNV and CDR2 YYDKDF (reference sequence). CDR3 length: 16 residues. V lost 3 bases, J lost 8 bases, and 22 bases lay in between.

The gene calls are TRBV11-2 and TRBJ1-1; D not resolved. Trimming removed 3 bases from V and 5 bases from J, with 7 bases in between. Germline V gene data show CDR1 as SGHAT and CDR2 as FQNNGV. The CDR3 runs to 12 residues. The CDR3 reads CASSLIGTEAFF. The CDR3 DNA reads TGTGCCAGCAGCTTGATCGGGACTGAAGCTTTCTTT.

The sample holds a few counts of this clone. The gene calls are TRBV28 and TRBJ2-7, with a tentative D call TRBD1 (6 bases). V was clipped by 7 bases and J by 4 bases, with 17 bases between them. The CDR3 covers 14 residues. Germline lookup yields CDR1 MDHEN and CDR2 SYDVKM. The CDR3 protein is CASKSLTGTYEQYF. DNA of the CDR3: TGTGCCAGCAAGTCGCTCACAGGGACATACGAGCAGTACTTC.

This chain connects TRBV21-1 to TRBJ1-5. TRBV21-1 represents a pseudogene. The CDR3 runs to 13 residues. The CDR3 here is CASSPGENQPQHF. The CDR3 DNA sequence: TGTGCCAGCAGCCCCGGGGAGAATCAGCCCCAGCATTTT.

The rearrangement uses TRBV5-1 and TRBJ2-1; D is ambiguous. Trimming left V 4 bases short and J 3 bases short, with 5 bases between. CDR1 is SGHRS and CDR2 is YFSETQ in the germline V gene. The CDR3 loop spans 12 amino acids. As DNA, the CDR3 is TGCGCCAGCAGCGATAACTACAATGAGCAGTTCTTC. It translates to CASSDNYNEQFF.